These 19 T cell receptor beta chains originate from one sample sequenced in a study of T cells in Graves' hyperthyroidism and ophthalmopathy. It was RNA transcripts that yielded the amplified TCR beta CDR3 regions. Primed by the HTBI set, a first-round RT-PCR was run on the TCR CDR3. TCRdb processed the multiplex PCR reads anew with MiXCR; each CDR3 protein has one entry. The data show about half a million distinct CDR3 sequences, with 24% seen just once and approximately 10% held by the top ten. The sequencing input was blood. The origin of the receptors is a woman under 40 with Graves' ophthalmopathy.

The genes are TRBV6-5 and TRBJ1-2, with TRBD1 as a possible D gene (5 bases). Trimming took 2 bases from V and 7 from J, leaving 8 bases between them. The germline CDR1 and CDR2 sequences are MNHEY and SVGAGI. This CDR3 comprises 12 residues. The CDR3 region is CASSYGARGYTF. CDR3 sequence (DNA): TGTGCCAGCAGTTACGGGGCTCGTGGCTACACCTTC.

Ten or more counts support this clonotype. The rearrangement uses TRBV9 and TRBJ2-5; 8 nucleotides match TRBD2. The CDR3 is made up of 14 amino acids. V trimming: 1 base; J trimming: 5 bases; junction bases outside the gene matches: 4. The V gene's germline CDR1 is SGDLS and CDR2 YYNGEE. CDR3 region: CASSVNSGVETQYF. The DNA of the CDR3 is TGTGCCAGCAGCGTAAATAGCGGGGTGGAGACCCAGTACTTC.

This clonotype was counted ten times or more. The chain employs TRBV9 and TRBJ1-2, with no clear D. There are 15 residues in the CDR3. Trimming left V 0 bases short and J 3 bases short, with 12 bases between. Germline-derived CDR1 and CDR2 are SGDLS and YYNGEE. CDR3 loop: CASSVGVAGYYGYTF. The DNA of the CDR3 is TGTGCCAGCAGCGTAGGAGTAGCGGGATACTATGGCTACACCTTC.

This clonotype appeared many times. The CDR3: CSARDQAGMNTEAFF. CDR3 nucleotides: TGCAGTGCTAGAGATCAGGCGGGGATGAACACTGAAGCTTTCTTT. The rearrangement links TRBV20-1 to TRBJ1-1; no firm D call. Per germline, CDR1 DFQATT and CDR2 SNEGSKA (reference sequence). The V gene lost 0 bases and the J gene lost 0 bases, with 11 bases spanning the gap. The CDR3 length is 15 residues.

CDR3 DNA sequence: TGTGCCAGCAGCGCCCAGGGAGGGGGTGTCGGGGAGCTGTTTTTT. This codes for CASSAQGGGVGELFF. The V and J genes are TRBV7-8 and TRBJ2-2; D may be TRBD2 (7 bases). Germline CDR1 and CDR2: SGHVS and FQNEAQ. The CDR3 is made up of 15 amino acids. V was clipped by 5 bases and J by 7 bases, with 17 bases between them.

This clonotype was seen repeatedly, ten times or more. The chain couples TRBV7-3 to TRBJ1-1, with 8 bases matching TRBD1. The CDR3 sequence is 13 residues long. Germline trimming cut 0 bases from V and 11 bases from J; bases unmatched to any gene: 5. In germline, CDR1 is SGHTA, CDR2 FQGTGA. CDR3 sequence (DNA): TGTGCCAGCAGCTTAACACCGACAGGGGAGGCTTTCTTT. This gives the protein CASSLTPTGEAFF.

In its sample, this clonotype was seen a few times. Here the CDR3 DNA reads TGTGCCAGCAGTTTGACGGCGGGGGATATTTCCTACGAGCAGTACTTC. Protein product: CASSLTAGDISYEQYF. The chain couples TRBV27 to TRBJ2-7; 7 bases are shared with TRBD2. The ends lost 3 bases at V and 1 base at J; junction bases unmatched: 9. The CDR3 has 16 residues. The germline V gene has CDR1 MNHEY and CDR2 SMNVEV (reference sequence).

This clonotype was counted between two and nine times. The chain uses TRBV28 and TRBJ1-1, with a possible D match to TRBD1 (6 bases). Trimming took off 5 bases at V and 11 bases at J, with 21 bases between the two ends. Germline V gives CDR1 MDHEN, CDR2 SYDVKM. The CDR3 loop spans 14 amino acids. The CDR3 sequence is CASSTPGQRGAAFF. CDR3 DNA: TGTGCCAGCAGTACGCCGGGACAAAGAGGGGCGGCTTTCTTT.

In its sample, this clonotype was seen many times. CDR3 sequence: CASSEFHRESPEAFF. CDR3 DNA: TGTGCCAGCAGTGAGTTTCACAGGGAAAGTCCTGAAGCTTTCTTT. The V and J genes are TRBV6-1 and TRBJ1-1, with a possible D match to TRBD1 (6 bases). V was shortened by 3 bases and J by 6 bases, with 17 bases between the two germline ends. Germline lookup yields CDR1 MNHNS and CDR2 SASEGT. The CDR3 is 15 residues long.

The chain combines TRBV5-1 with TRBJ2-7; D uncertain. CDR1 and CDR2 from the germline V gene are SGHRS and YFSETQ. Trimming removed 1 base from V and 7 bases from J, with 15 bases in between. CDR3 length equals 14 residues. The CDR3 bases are TGCGCCAGCAGCTTGAATACAACCGTCGTGGAGCAGTACTTC. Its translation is CASSLNTTVVEQYF.

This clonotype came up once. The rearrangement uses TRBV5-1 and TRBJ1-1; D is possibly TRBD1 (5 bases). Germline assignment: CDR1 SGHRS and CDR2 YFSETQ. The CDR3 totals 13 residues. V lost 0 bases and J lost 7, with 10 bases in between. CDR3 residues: CASSLVQGGEAFF. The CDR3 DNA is TGCGCCAGCAGCTTGGTCCAGGGAGGTGAAGCTTTCTTT.

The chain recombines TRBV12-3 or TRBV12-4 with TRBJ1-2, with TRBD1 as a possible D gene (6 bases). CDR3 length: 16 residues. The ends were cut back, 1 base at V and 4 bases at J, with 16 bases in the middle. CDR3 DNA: TGTGCCAGCAGTTTAGATGACAGGCGGTTCGGCTATGGCTACACCTTC. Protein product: CASSLDDRRFGYGYTF.

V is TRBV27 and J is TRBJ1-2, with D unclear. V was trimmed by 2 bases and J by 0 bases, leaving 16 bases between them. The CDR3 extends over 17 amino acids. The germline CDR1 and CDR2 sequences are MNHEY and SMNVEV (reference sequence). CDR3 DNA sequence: TGTGCCAGCAGTTTAGCGCGGTCAGAATTAGCTAACTATGGCTACACCTTC. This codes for CASSLARSELANYGYTF.

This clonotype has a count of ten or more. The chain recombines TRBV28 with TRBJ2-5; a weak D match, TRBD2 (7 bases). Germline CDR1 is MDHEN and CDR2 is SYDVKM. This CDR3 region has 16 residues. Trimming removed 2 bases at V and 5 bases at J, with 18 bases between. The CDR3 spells CASSLIAGAQRETQYF. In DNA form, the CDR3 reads TGTGCCAGCAGTTTAATCGCGGGGGCCCAAAGGGAGACCCAGTACTTC.

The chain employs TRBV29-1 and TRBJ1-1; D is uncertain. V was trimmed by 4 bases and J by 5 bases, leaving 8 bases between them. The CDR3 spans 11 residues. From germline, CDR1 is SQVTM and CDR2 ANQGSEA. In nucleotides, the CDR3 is TGCAGCGTTGGGTTGGGAACTGAAGCTTTCTTT. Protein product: CSVGLGTEAFF. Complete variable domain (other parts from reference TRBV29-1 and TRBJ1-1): SAVISQKPSRDICQRGTSLTIQCQVDSQVTMMFWYRQQPGQSLTLIATANQGSEATYESGFVIDKFPISRPNLTFSTLTVSNMSPEDSSIYLCSVGLGTEAFFGQGTRLTVV.

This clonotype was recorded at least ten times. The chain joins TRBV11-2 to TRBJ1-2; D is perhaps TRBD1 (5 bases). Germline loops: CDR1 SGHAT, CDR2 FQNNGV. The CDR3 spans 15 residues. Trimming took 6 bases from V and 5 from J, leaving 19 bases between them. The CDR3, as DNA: TGTGCCAGCAGGCCCGATGCGGGACCGATATATGGCTACACCTTC. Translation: CASRPDAGPIYGYTF.

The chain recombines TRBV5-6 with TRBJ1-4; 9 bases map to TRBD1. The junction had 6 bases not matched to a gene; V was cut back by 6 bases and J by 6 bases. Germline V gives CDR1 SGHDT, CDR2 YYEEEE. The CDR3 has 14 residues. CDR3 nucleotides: TGTGCCAGCACCCGGGGACAGGGAGATGAAAAACTGTTTTTT. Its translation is CASTRGQGDEKLFF.

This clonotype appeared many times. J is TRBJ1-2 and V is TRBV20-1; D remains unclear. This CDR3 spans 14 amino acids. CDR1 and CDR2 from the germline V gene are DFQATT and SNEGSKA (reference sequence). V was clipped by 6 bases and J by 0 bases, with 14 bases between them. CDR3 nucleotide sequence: TGCAGTGCAAGCGCGGGGAAGGCTAACTATGGCTACACCTTC. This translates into CSASAGKANYGYTF.

As DNA, the CDR3 is TGTGCCAGCAGTCCTGGCGGGTCCCTTGAAGCTTTCTTT. This sequence encodes CASSPGGSLEAFF. The J gene is TRBJ1-1, the V gene TRBV12-3 or TRBV12-4; D is undetermined. Trimming took 5 bases from V and 7 from J, leaving 14 bases between them. CDR3 length: 13 amino acids.